This TCR beta chain was sequenced in a study of blood T cell repertoires in COVID-19. This CDR3 has 15 residues. Trimming removed 3 bases from V and 3 bases from J; junction bases left unmatched: 5. The germline V gene has CDR1 SGHNT and CDR2 YENEEA. Using immunoSEQ multiplex PCR, the repertoire was profiled, and TCRdb retains in-frame clones only, with some absent. The data contain 270,000 or so clones, under 95% of them seen just once; the ten biggest clones take up about 2.3%. Sequenced sample: PBMCs or T cells enriched from blood (not recorded which). This TCR was recovered from a woman between 35 and 50 years old with acute COVID-19. The chain combines TRBV11-3 with TRBJ2-7, with 10 bases lining up with TRBD1. Here the CDR3 reads CASSFPDRGHYEQYF. As DNA, the CDR3 is TGTGCCAGCAGCTTCCCAGACAGGGGGCACTACGAGCAGTACTTC.